Listed here is a single T cell receptor (beta chain). Its antigen is unknown. CDR3 size: 17 residues. Germline assignment: CDR1 SNHLY and CDR2 FYNNEI. The junction had 4 bases not matched to a gene; V was cut back by 5 bases and J by 1 base. The sample comes from a study of early T cells in non-severe SARS-CoV-2 infection. About the study: Alpha and beta chains were unpaired, from unsorted whole-blood bulk RNA.

In the library, individual cDNA molecules carried attached unique molecular identifiers. MiXCR was run by TCRdb on the 5' RACE reads, yielding one entry per CDR3 protein. The sample lists over 45,000 distinct CDR3 sequences, about 7.6% occurring once. Study conclusions and caveats: The VDJdb matching leaned toward anti-spike CD8 responses and overlooked private and CD4 specificities.

This specimen consisted of whole blood, obtained at baseline. The chain uses TRBV2 and TRBJ2-1; 14 bases line up with TRBD2. The receptor comes from an adult who was a healthcare worker with PCR-confirmed SARS-CoV-2 infection or an uninfected control (not recorded which). The CDR3 DNA reads as TGTGCCAGCAGTCAGACTAGCGGGAGGGGTTCCTACAATGAGCAGTTCTTC. The encoded protein is CASSQTSGRGSYNEQFF.